These 29 T cell receptor beta chains originate from one sample sequenced in a study of blood T cell repertoires in COVID-19. Only in-frame clones appear in the TCRdb table, and some are missing; sequencing was by immunoSEQ multiplex PCR. The sample carries roughly 240,000 clones, around four fifths recorded once. Material for sequencing was peripheral blood. All receptors derive from a woman aged 80 or over with acute or convalescent COVID-19.

This sequence joins TRBV15 and TRBJ2-5; 8 nucleotides match TRBD2. Germline-derived CDR1 and CDR2 are LNHNV and YYDKDF (reference sequence). This CDR3 is 15 amino acids long. The V gene end was trimmed by 4 bases and the J gene end by 5 bases; junction bases not matched to a gene: 9. DNA of the CDR3: TGTGCCACCAGCACCAGCGGGAGAAGCGGGGAGACCCAGTACTTC. Protein: CATSTSGRSGETQYF.

The gene calls are TRBV6-5 and TRBJ2-2; 10 positions agree with TRBD1. The ends lost 8 bases at V and 5 bases at J; junction bases unmatched: 5. CDR3 size: 14 residues. CDR1 is MNHEY, CDR2 SVGAGI, per germline. CDR3 nucleotide sequence: TGTGCCAGCCGTAGGACAGGGGGGACCGGGGAGCTGTTTTTT. This codes for CASRRTGGTGELFF.

This chain joins TRBV28 and TRBJ1-3, with 7 bases identical to TRBD1. Germline lookup yields CDR1 MDHEN and CDR2 SYDVKM. The trim removed 4 bases at V and 6 bases at J, leaving 6 bases unmatched. The CDR3 is made up of 14 amino acids. The CDR3 DNA is TGTGCCAGCAGTTCACCGGGACAGATAAACACCATATATTTT. Translated, it gives CASSSPGQINTIYF.

V usage is TRBV6-5 and J usage is TRBJ1-5; D possibly corresponds to TRBD1 (5 bases). CDR1 is MNHEY, CDR2 SVGAGI, per germline. Trimming left V 6 bases short and J 6 bases short, with 12 bases between. The CDR3 extends over 13 amino acids. The CDR3 protein is CASSNQGGQPQHF. DNA of the CDR3: TGTGCCAGCAGCAACCAGGGCGGTCAGCCCCAGCATTTT.

The genes are TRBV7-3 and TRBJ2-3, with a tentative D call TRBD1 (5 bases). Deletions cut 6 bases from V and 2 bases from J, with 9 bases between. The CDR3 contains 13 residues. From germline, CDR1 is SGHTA and CDR2 FQGTGA. CDR3 DNA: TGTGCCAGCAGTCAGACAGCCACAGATACGCAGTATTTT. Translation: CASSQTATDTQYF.

The rearrangement links TRBV3-1 (or the pseudogene TRBV3-2) to TRBJ2-6, with D possibly being TRBD2 (6 bases). V dropped 1 base and J dropped 3 bases, with 10 bases sitting between them. The CDR3 covers 16 residues. The V gene's germline CDR1 is LGHDT and CDR2 YNNKEL (reference sequence). The CDR3 spells CASSQGAGGGANVLTF. DNA of the CDR3: TGTGCCAGCAGCCAAGGAGCCGGGGGTGGGGCCAACGTCCTGACTTTC.

The J gene is TRBJ2-1, the V gene TRBV19; 13 nucleotides line up with TRBD2. Unmatched junction bases numbered 13, after V lost 1 base and J lost 7 bases. The CDR3 runs 19 residues. CDR1 and CDR2 (germline): LNHDA, SQIVND (reference sequence). This CDR3 reads CASSIGTSGSRGLGNEQFF. The CDR3 nucleotides are TGTGCCAGTAGTATAGGGACTAGCGGGAGTAGGGGTTTAGGGAATGAGCAGTTCTTC.

This chain uses TRBV29-1 with TRBJ1-1; TRBD1 matches at 12 bases. The CDR3 spans 15 residues. Germline values: CDR1 SQVTM, CDR2 ANQGSEA. Trimming cost V 6 bases and J 0 bases; bases outside gene matches: 5. The CDR3 DNA sequence: TGCAGCGTCGCCGGGACAGGGGGCATGAACACTGAAGCTTTCTTT. This translates into CSVAGTGGMNTEAFF.

This clone was observed a single time. The rearrangement links TRBV6-5 to TRBJ1-2; weak D call: TRBD1 (5 bases). CDR3 length: 11 residues. Germline V gene data show CDR1 as MNHEY and CDR2 as SVGAGI. The V end lost 4 bases, the J end lost 8 bases, and 8 bases lay between the germline ends. CDR3 sequence reads: CASSFRAGYTF. The CDR3 DNA is TGTGCCAGCAGTTTCAGGGCGGGCTACACCTTC.

The chain couples TRBV11-3 to TRBJ2-1; 11 nucleotides match TRBD2. V lost 1 base and J lost 8; bases outside the gene matches: 16. The CDR3 is 19 amino acids. The V gene's germline CDR1 is SGHNT and CDR2 YENEEA. CDR3 amino acids: CASSLALRRLAGGGDEQFF. The CDR3 DNA reads TGTGCCAGCAGCTTAGCCCTAAGGCGGCTAGCGGGAGGTGGCGATGAGCAGTTCTTC.

The gene calls are TRBV18 and TRBJ2-1, with TRBD1 identical over 7 bases. The V gene end was trimmed by 6 bases and the J gene end by 2 bases; junction bases not matched to a gene: 7. The CDR3 runs 15 residues. Looked up from germline, CDR1 is KGHSH and CDR2 is LQKENI. CDR3 DNA: TGTGCCAGCTCGTCCGGGACAGTAACCTACAATGAGCAGTTCTTC. This translates into CASSSGTVTYNEQFF.

The chain links TRBV10-1 to TRBJ2-7, with D maybe TRBD1 (6 bases). Germline-derived CDR1 and CDR2 are WNHNN and SYGVQD (reference sequence). V was trimmed by 11 bases and J by 2 bases, leaving 25 bases between them. The CDR3 is 16 residues long. The CDR3 loop reads CARTKRVRGETYEQYF. In nucleotides, the CDR3 is TGCGCCCGCACAAAAAGGGTCAGGGGAGAGACCTACGAGCAGTACTTC.

CDR3 region: CASSPHSWDRGSGELFF. DNA of the CDR3: TGTGCCAGCAGTCCCCACTCGTGGGACAGGGGATCCGGGGAGCTGTTTTTT. The chain uses TRBV6-6 and TRBJ2-2; 10 bases map to TRBD1. This CDR3 is 17 amino acids long. CDR1 MNHNY and CDR2 SVGAGI come from the germline V gene (reference sequence). V was clipped by 5 bases and J by 6 bases; unmatched bases: 12.

This clone was observed a handful of times. The chain has TRBV2 and TRBJ2-7, with 14 bases matching TRBD2. The CDR3 has 16 amino acids. The trim removed 7 bases at V and 6 bases at J, leaving 11 bases unmatched. The germline CDR1 and CDR2 sequences are SNHLY and FYNNEI. CDR3 protein: CASTERGLAGDGEQYF. CDR3 coding DNA: TGTGCCAGCACCGAAAGGGGACTAGCGGGAGACGGCGAGCAGTACTTC.

This clone was seen a few times. J is TRBJ1-2 and V is TRBV6-5; 7 bases match TRBD1. The J segment lost 4 bases and the V segment lost 6 bases, leaving 11 bases of the junction unmatched. Germline V gene sequence: CDR1 MNHEY, CDR2 SVGAGI. CDR3 length: 15 amino acids. The CDR3 DNA reads as TGTGCCAGCAGCAACGGACAGGTGGGAGGCTATGGCTACACCTTC. It translates to CASSNGQVGGYGYTF.

The chain employs TRBV7-2 and TRBJ1-4, with 10 bases matching TRBD1. Germline loops: CDR1 SGHTA, CDR2 FQGNSA. This CDR3 contains 14 residues. The junction had 5 bases not matched to a gene; V was cut back by 5 bases and J by 8 bases. DNA of the CDR3: TGTGCCAGCAGCGTGGACAGGGGGGGGGAAAAACTGTTTTTT. It yields the protein CASSVDRGGEKLFF.

This rearrangement joins TRBV15 to TRBJ1-4; 10 bases fit TRBD1. CDR3 length: 18 amino acids. Trimming cost V 0 bases and J 0 bases; bases outside gene matches: 4. Looked up from germline, CDR1 is LNHNV and CDR2 is YYDKDF (reference sequence). In nucleotides, the CDR3 is TGTGCCACCAGCAGAGACGACAGGGGGCTGGCAACTAATGAAAAACTGTTTTTT. Translation: CATSRDDRGLATNEKLFF.

The chain carries TRBV3-1 (or the pseudogene TRBV3-2) and TRBJ2-1; 12 nucleotides agree with TRBD2. This CDR3 has 16 amino acids. Trimming at V came to 5 bases and at J to 7 bases, leaving 9 bases not matched to a gene. Germline V lookup: CDR1 LGHDT, CDR2 YNNKEL (reference sequence). CDR3: CASSYELAGGQNEQFF. The CDR3 DNA follows: TGTGCCAGCAGCTACGAGCTAGCGGGGGGGCAGAATGAGCAGTTCTTC.

CDR3 bases: TGTGCCAGCTCACCACCGCCAGGGGGCAATGAGCAGTTCTTC. It yields the protein CASSPPPGGNEQFF. The chain links TRBV18 to TRBJ2-1, with 7 bases that match TRBD1. J was trimmed by 6 bases and V by 0 bases; bases with no gene match: 2. This CDR3 has 14 residues. The V gene's germline CDR1 is KGHSH and CDR2 LQKENI.

The chain links TRBV11-2 to TRBJ2-1, with TRBD2 identical over 12 bases. After removal of 4 bases from V and 5 bases from J, the junction contained 9 bases not matched to a gene. Looked up from germline, CDR1 is SGHAT and CDR2 is FQNNGV. The CDR3 length is 17 residues. The CDR3 is CASSSPGLAGGNNEQFF. CDR3 bases: TGTGCCAGCAGCTCACCGGGACTAGCGGGTGGAAACAATGAGCAGTTCTTC.

Remarks on this clone: At one of its ends the junction is not consistent with the germline gene, which may arise from a read error. The chain links TRBV19 to TRBJ2-4; a possible D gene is TRBD2 (7 bases). The CDR3 sequence is 11 residues long. Germline lookup yields CDR1 LNHDA and CDR2 SQIVND (reference sequence). This CDR3 reads CASTARGLPAF. CDR3 coding DNA: TGTGCCAGTACAGCCAGGGGACTACCCGCATTC. The entire variable domain, with the rest obtained from reference TRBV19 and TRBJ2-4, is as follows: DGGITQSPKYLFRKEGQNVTLSCEQNLNHDAMYWYRQDPGQGLRLIYYSQIVNDFQKGDIAEGYSVSREKKESFPLTVTSAQKNPTAFYLCASTARGLPAFGAGTRLSVL.

The chain joins TRBV30 to TRBJ1-6; TRBD1 matches 12 bases. Germline CDR1 GTSNPN, CDR2 SVGIG (reference sequence). The V segment lost 8 bases and the J segment 9 bases; nucleotides outside the gene matches: 5. The CDR3 is 13 residues long. This chain's CDR3 is CALGTGGGSPLHF. The CDR3 nucleotides are TGTGCCCTCGGGACAGGGGGCGGTTCACCCCTCCACTTT.

V and J are TRBV19 and TRBJ2-2, with TRBD1 identical over 9 bases. The trim removed 5 bases at V and 5 bases at J, leaving 9 bases unmatched. The V gene's germline CDR1 is LNHDA and CDR2 SQIVND (reference sequence). This CDR3 contains 16 residues. CDR3: CASSGPGTGFTGELFF. CDR3 sequence (DNA): TGTGCCAGTAGTGGTCCTGGGACAGGGTTTACCGGGGAGCTGTTTTTT.

The J gene is TRBJ2-5, the V gene TRBV9, with TRBD1 matching 7 bases. The junction had 3 bases not matched to a gene; V was cut back by 3 bases and J by 4 bases. Germline CDR1 and CDR2: SGDLS and YYNGEE. The CDR3 sequence is 13 residues long. CDR3 nucleotide sequence: TGTGCCAGCAGCGAACAGGGGACAGAGACCCAGTACTTC. Encoded protein: CASSEQGTETQYF.

The chain links TRBV28 to TRBJ1-2; D is unclear. CDR1 and CDR2 from the germline V gene are MDHEN and SYDVKM. This CDR3 has 14 residues. Trimming took 5 bases from V and 0 from J, leaving 10 bases between them. CDR3 in DNA: TGTGCCAGCAGTCTAACAGAAACTAACTATGGCTACACCTTC. Translated: CASSLTETNYGYTF.

The rearrangement joins TRBV21-1 to TRBJ2-1; TRBD1, the D gene given by the table, was not confirmed from the DNA. TRBV21-1 is described as a pseudogene. This CDR3 spans 14 amino acids. The CDR3 sequence is CASSLGTGGREQFF. The CDR3 bases are TGTGCCAGCAGCCTGGGGACAGGGGGCAGGGAGCAGTTCTTC.

The gene calls are TRBV4-3 and TRBJ1-2; D may be TRBD1 (5 bases). The germline V gene has CDR1 LGHNA and CDR2 YSLEER. V lost 0 bases, J lost 3 bases, and 14 bases lay in between. CDR3 length equals 16 residues. CDR3 amino acids: CASSQDGTGGHYGYTF. CDR3 nucleotide sequence: TGCGCCAGCAGCCAAGATGGCACAGGTGGTCACTATGGCTACACCTTC.

This chain joins TRBV3-1 (or the pseudogene TRBV3-2) and TRBJ2-7; TRBD2 matches at 11 bases. The CDR3 is 18 amino acids. Germline trimming cut 0 bases from V and 0 bases from J; bases unmatched to any gene: 7. CDR1 is LGHDT, CDR2 YNNKEL, per germline (reference sequence). The CDR3 region has the DNA TGTGCCAGCAGCCAAGAGTTTAGCGGGGGGGCGAGCTCCTACGAGCAGTACTTC. This translates into CASSQEFSGGASSYEQYF.

This rearrangement joins TRBV7-9 to TRBJ2-5, with D possibly TRBD1 on 6 matching bases. Germline assignment: CDR1 SEHNR and CDR2 FQNEAQ (reference sequence). The CDR3 covers 15 residues. V lost 1 base to trimming and J lost 4 bases, with 13 bases between them. In nucleotides, the CDR3 is TGTGCCAGCAGCTTAGGAGGGGGTAGGGGAGAGACCCAGTACTTC. Translated, it gives CASSLGGGRGETQYF.